This T cell receptor beta chain appears in the sequencing data of a study of CD8 T cells in ankylosing spondylitis. The germline CDR1 and CDR2 sequences are LNHDA and SQIVND (reference sequence). Trimming left V 3 bases short and J 2 bases short, with 9 bases between. The CDR3 is 14 amino acids. Each CDR3 protein is one row after TCRdb ran MiXCR on the 5' RACE reads. The table shows more than 150,000 distinct CDR3 sequences, with around 13% occurring only once. The study's findings and limits: Disease-associated clones were CD8+ and fairly uncommon in peripheral blood. The clones that were linked to disease were reported to be significantly enriched in matched synovial fluid samples from ankylosing spondylitis patients.

This clonotype was detected ten times or more. The target antigen is unknown. The chain links TRBV19 to TRBJ2-3; tentatively, D is TRBD1 (6 bases). The receptor comes from a female donor with ankylosing spondylitis or in good health (not recorded which). The sequenced material came from blood, either unsorted or a sorted T cell fraction (not recorded which). The CDR3 here is CASSIRDNTDTQYF. In DNA form, the CDR3 reads TGTGCCAGTAGTATTCGGGACAACACAGATACGCAGTATTTT.